This TCR beta chain was documented in a study of T cells in Graves' hyperthyroidism and ophthalmopathy. Broader study findings: By a 13 V-J model, ophthalmopathy was set apart from stable hyperthyroidism. Blood also showed most of the thyroid clonotypes that were expanded above 0.001.

Graves' hyperthyroidism showing no ophthalmopathy progression within 18 months was considered stable. Together with thyroid ultrasound, orbital computed tomography, serum thyroxine and TRAb, clinical symptoms were used for diagnoses. RNA transcripts yielded amplified TCR beta CDR3 regions. TCR CDR3 underwent first-round RT-PCR with the HTBI primer set. TCRdb independently ran MiXCR on the multiplex PCR reads; one entry per CDR3 protein. The sample has 89,000 or so distinct CDR3 sequences, roughly 37% seen once. Germline lookup yields CDR1 SGHTA and CDR2 FQGNSA. The CDR3 extends over 14 amino acids. Comments on this clonotype: As yet, its antigen is unknown. One base away lies a much larger clone, so this may be a sequencing read error.

Sequencing was done on a sample of peripheral blood or thyroid tissue (not recorded which). The chain uses TRBV7-2 and TRBJ1-2; no firm D call. This TCR was sampled from a woman between 25 and 40 years old with Graves' hyperthyroidism. The CDR3 protein is CASSLIGLNYSYTF. The CDR3 DNA is TGTGCCAGCAGCCTCATCGGGCTTAACTATAGCTACACCTTC.